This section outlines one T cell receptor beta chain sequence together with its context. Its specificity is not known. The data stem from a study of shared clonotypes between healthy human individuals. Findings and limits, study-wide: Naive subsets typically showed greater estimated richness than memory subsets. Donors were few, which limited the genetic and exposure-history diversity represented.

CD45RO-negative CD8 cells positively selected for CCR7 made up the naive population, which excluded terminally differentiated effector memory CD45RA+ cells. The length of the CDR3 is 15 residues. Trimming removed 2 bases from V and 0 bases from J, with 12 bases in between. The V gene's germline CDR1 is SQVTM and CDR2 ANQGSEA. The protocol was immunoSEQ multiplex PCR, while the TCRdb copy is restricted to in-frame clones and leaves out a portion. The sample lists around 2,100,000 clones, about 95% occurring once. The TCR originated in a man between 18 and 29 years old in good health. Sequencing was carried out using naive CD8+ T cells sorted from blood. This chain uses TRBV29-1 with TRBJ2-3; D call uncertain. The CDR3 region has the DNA TGCAGCGTTGAACAGATGGCCAGCAGCACAGATACGCAGTATTTT. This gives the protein CSVEQMASSTDTQYF.